This is a list of T cell receptor beta chains from one sample in a study of blood T cell repertoires in COVID-19. Data came from immunoSEQ multiplex PCR; TCRdb stores just in-frame clones and leaves some out. The data show 100,000 or so clones, more than 80% seen once. Sequences were obtained from peripheral blood. All receptors come from a human donor in a cohort sampled during active COVID-19. The CDR3 runs from the conserved cysteine through the conserved F or W. D genes are given only for firm matches. Clone sizes are given selectively: once, few, many, or a class where the clone is expanded.

abundance | d_gene | j_gene | v_gene | CDR3nt | CDR3aa
. | . | TRBJ2-7 | TRBV4-1 | TGCGCCAGCAGCCAAGGTTCCATTTCCTACGAGCAGTACTTC | CASSQGSISYEQYF
. | . | TRBJ1-4 | TRBV6-1 | TGTGCCAGCAGTGAAGCGGCGGGAGATGAAAAACTGTTTTTT | CASSEAAGDEKLFF
. | . | TRBJ1-2 | TRBV6-2/TRBV6-3 | TGTGCCAGCAGTTATTTACAAGGAAGCGTATATGGCTACACCTTC | CASSYLQGSVYGYTF
. | . | TRBJ2-3 | TRBV2 | TGTGCCAGCAGTGCAACAGGGTGGGGCACAGATACGCAGTATTTT | CASSATGWGTDTQYF
. | TRBD1 | TRBJ1-6 | TRBV2 | TGTGCCAGCAGTGAAGCAGGGGCAGGGGGATCACCCCTCCACTTT | CASSEAGAGGSPLHF
. | TRBD1 | TRBJ1-2 | TRBV6-5 | TGTGCCAGCAGCCTAGACAGGGTAGGGAACTATGGCTACACCTTC | CASSLDRVGNYGYTF
. | TRBD1 | TRBJ1-5 | TRBV7-2 | TGTGCCAGCAGCTGGGGTCAGGGGGCTGGTAGCAATCAGCCCCAGCATTTT | CASSWGQGAGSNQPQHF
few | . | TRBJ1-3 | TRBV5-8 | TGTGCCAGCAGCTCCCAGGCAGGGTTCGGGGGAAACACCATATATTTT | CASSSQAGFGGNTIYF
. | TRBD1 | TRBJ2-5 | TRBV5-4 | TGTGCCAGCAGCAGGGGACAGGGGGAGACCCAGTACTTC | CASSRGQGETQYF
. | TRBD2 | TRBJ2-1 | TRBV3-1/TRBV3-2 | TGTGCCAGCAGCCAAGAAGCGGGGGCCTACTTAAAGGGTAGCAATGAGCAGTTCTTC | CASSQEAGAYLKGSNEQFF
. | TRBD2 | TRBJ2-5 | TRBV11-3 | TGTGCCAGCAGCTTAGCGGGGGGGAGCGGCAGAGGAAAAGAGACCCAGTACTTC | CASSLAGGSGRGKETQYF
. | . | TRBJ2-1 | TRBV6-5 | TGTGCCAGCAGTTACTCCCTAGGGGCTGAGCAGTTCTTC | CASSYSLGAEQFF
. | . | TRBJ1-5 | TRBV5-5 | TGTGCCAGCAGCTTGGGAGTCTCAACTCAGCCCCAGCATTTT | CASSLGVSTQPQHF
. | TRBD1 | TRBJ1-1 | TRBV19 | TGTGCCAGTTTGAAAGGGGGCTGGGGGAACACTGAAGCTTTCTTT | CASLKGGWGNTEAFF
. | TRBD1 | TRBJ2-3 | TRBV7-2 | TGTGCCAGCAGTCAGGACAGGGCTCCAGATACGCAGTATTTT | CASSQDRAPDTQYF
once | . | TRBJ2-5 | TRBV7-2 | TGTGCCAGCAGCTTAGGAAGGGTGGCAGGGACAACCCAAGAGACCCAGTACTTC | CASSLGRVAGTTQETQYF
many | . | TRBJ1-1 | TRBV24-1 | TGTGCCACCAGTGATGCAGGGAAGCCAGCTTTCTTT | CATSDAGKPAFF
. | . | TRBJ1-1 | TRBV20-1 | TGCAGTGCTAGTCGTGCCCGTCCGGACACTGAAGCTTTCTTT | CSASRARPDTEAFF
. | TRBD1 | TRBJ1-5 | TRBV7-9 | TGTGCCAGCAGCTTCCCCGGGACAGGGGGCAATCAGCCCCAGCATTTT | CASSFPGTGGNQPQHF
. | . | TRBJ2-5 | TRBV7-6 | TGTGCCAGCAGCTTAGCGGAAAGCGCGAGGACCCAGTACTTC | CASSLAESARTQYF
. | . | TRBJ2-1 | TRBV4-1 | TGCGCCAGCCGAGAACAGGGGGGGAGCTCCTACAATGAGCAGTTCTTC | CASREQGGSSYNEQFF
. | . | TRBJ2-7 | TRBV6-5 | TGTGCCAGCAGTTCTTCTCTCGTGAGGCAGTACTTC | CASSSSLVRQYF
. | TRBD1 | TRBJ2-2 | TRBV27 | TGTGCCAGCAGCCACAGGGGTTACACCGGGGAGCTGTTTTTT | CASSHRGYTGELFF
few | . | TRBJ1-1 | TRBV7-9 | TGTGCCACCAGCAGGTCCAGCGGGGACACTGAAGCTTTCTTT | CATSRSSGDTEAFF
. | TRBD2 | TRBJ2-1 | TRBV18 | TGTGCCAGCTCACCCGAAGGAGGGAGGGGCTCCTACAATGAGCAGTTCTTC | CASSPEGGRGSYNEQFF
. | . | TRBJ2-7 | TRBV6-5 | TGTGCCAGCAGTTACCTCGGCGAGCAGTACTTC | CASSYLGEQYF
. | . | TRBJ2-5 | TRBV5-1 | TGCGCCAGCAGCTTGGAGGAGGAGACCCAGTACTTC | CASSLEEETQYF
. | . | TRBJ2-1 | TRBV4-2 | TGTGCCAGCAGCCAAGAGAGCCAGGGCTACAATGAGCAGTTCTTC | CASSQESQGYNEQFF
once | TRBD1 | TRBJ2-7 | TRBV19 | TGTGCCAGTACCCCCCGGGACAGGGAGTTCTCCGAGCAGTACTTC | CASTPRDREFSEQYF
. | . | TRBJ1-4 | TRBV18 | TGTGCCAGCTCCCCCTCGGGAGGGTCTACTGAAAAACTGTTTTTT | CASSPSGGSTEKLFF
. | . | TRBJ1-3 | TRBV19 | TGTGCCAGTAGAGGGGTGGGTAACACCATATATTTT | CASRGVGNTIYF
. | TRBD1 | TRBJ1-2 | TRBV18 | TGTGCCAGCTCACAACCGGGACAGGGTGACTATGGCTACACCTTC | CASSQPGQGDYGYTF
. | . | TRBJ2-3 | TRBV7-2 | TGTGCCAGCAGCTTGAGCGGAACTAGCACAGATACGCAGTATTTT | CASSLSGTSTDTQYF